What follows are 26 T cell receptor beta chains derived from one specimen sequenced in a study of blood T cell repertoires in COVID-19. The method was immunoSEQ multiplex PCR; TCRdb's version includes in-frame clones alone and lacks a portion of them. The repertoire holds hundreds of thousands of clones, with roughly 80% as singletons. Sequencing was performed on peripheral blood. These receptors were obtained from a woman at least 80 years old with acute or convalescent COVID-19.

J is TRBJ2-1 and V is TRBV19, with a tentative D call TRBD1 (7 bases). Germline values: CDR1 LNHDA, CDR2 SQIVND (reference sequence). The CDR3 totals 16 residues. Trimming took off 3 bases at V and 7 bases at J, with 19 bases between the two ends. CDR3: CASSIVWGAGGNEQFF. In DNA, the CDR3 is TGTGCCAGTAGTATCGTGTGGGGTGCAGGGGGGAATGAGCAGTTCTTC.

The J gene is TRBJ2-2, the V gene TRBV6-5; the D gene is possibly TRBD2 (5 bases). V lost 3 bases and J lost 5, with 10 bases in between. CDR3 length equals 14 residues. The V gene's germline CDR1 is MNHEY and CDR2 SVGAGI. The CDR3 nucleotides are TGTGCCAGCAGTTATTCCCGGGGAACCGGGGAGCTGTTTTTT. Translation: CASSYSRGTGELFF.

The chain uses TRBV11-3 and TRBJ1-4; D unresolved. V was cut by 2 bases and J by 5 bases, with 12 bases left in between. The CDR3 loop spans 15 amino acids. CDR1 SGHNT and CDR2 YENEEA come from the germline V gene. CDR3 coding DNA: TGTGCCAGCAGCTTAATGTCCGGGTCCAATGAAAAACTGTTTTTT. This translates into CASSLMSGSNEKLFF.

The chain combines TRBV18 with TRBJ2-7; 7 bases align to TRBD1. V lost 3 bases and J lost 3; bases outside the gene matches: 8. The V gene's germline CDR1 is KGHSH and CDR2 LQKENI. This CDR3 comprises 15 residues. This CDR3 reads CASSPRQGQGYEQYF. In DNA form, the CDR3 reads TGTGCCAGCTCACCTCGACAGGGTCAGGGCTACGAGCAGTACTTC.

The genes are TRBV11-2 and TRBJ2-1, with D hard to call. Deletions cut 2 bases from V and 10 bases from J, with 9 bases between. The germline gives CDR1 SGHAT, CDR2 FQNNGV. The CDR3 covers 12 residues. Written as DNA, the CDR3 is TGTGCCAGCAGCTTAAGCGCCGGGGAGCAGTTCTTC. It is translated as CASSLSAGEQFF. The full variable domain, in which reference TRBV11-2 and TRBJ2-1 provide the parts outside the CDR3, is EAGVAQSPRYKIIEKRQSVAFWCNPISGHATLYWYQQILGQGPKLLIQFQNNGVVDDSQLPKDRFSAERLKGVDSTLKIQPAKLEDSAVYLCASSLSAGEQFFGPGTRLTVL.

J is TRBJ2-7 and V is TRBV5-1; D possibly corresponds to TRBD2 (5 bases). Germline CDR1 reads SGHRS; CDR2 reads YFSETQ. V lost 7 bases and J 3 bases, leaving 17 bases between the germline ends. The CDR3 contains 14 residues. Here the CDR3 DNA reads TGCGCCAGCTCCGAGGGCCCCGCGAGCTACGAGCAGTACTTC. It yields the protein CASSEGPASYEQYF. Looking up the rest from reference TRBV5-1 and TRBJ2-7 gives the full variable domain: KAGVTQTPRYLIKTRGQQVTLSCSPISGHRSVSWYQQTPGQGLQFLFEYFSETQRNKGNFPGRFSGRQFSNSRSEMNVSTLELGDSALYLCASSEGPASYEQYFGPGTRLTVT.

The genes are TRBV7-2 and TRBJ1-6, with no clear D. V shed 6 bases and J shed 5 bases, with 2 bases lying between them. This CDR3 has 11 residues. From germline, CDR1 is SGHTA and CDR2 FQGNSA. DNA of the CDR3: TGTGCCAGCAGTAATAATTCACCCCTCCACTTT. Amino acid sequence: CASSNNSPLHF.

J is TRBJ1-1 and V is TRBV12-3 or TRBV12-4; D not certain. The CDR3 extends over 11 amino acids. Between the trimmed V and J ends, which lost 6 bases and 7 bases, there was a span of 9 bases. The CDR3 reads CASSIQLEAFF. CDR3 DNA: TGTGCCAGCAGCATACAGCTTGAAGCTTTCTTT.

The chain recombines TRBV27 with TRBJ1-4; 10 bases are a match to TRBD1. The CDR3 covers 15 residues. With 2 bases clipped from V and 8 bases from J, the junction kept 5 bases outside the gene matches. Germline V gene sequence: CDR1 MNHEY, CDR2 SMNVEV (reference sequence). The CDR3 reads CASSLTGQGVEKLFF. CDR3 sequence (DNA): TGTGCCAGCAGTTTAACAGGACAGGGGGTGGAAAAACTGTTTTTT.

V is TRBV27 and J is TRBJ1-4; possibly TRBD1 for D (6 bases). This CDR3 has 20 amino acids. V lost 3 bases and J lost 0, with 23 bases in between. Germline V lookup: CDR1 MNHEY, CDR2 SMNVEV (reference sequence). The CDR3 sequence is CASSFSSSQGGFATNEKLFF. Written as DNA, the CDR3 is TGTGCCAGCAGTTTTTCATCCTCACAAGGGGGTTTTGCAACTAATGAAAAACTGTTTTTT. The variable domain in full, with the rest retrieved from reference TRBV27 and TRBJ1-4, is EAQVTQNPRYLITVTGKKLTVTCSQNMNHEYMSWYRQDPGLGLRQIYYSMNVEVTDKGDVPEGYKVSRKEKRNFPLILESPSPNQTSLYFCASSFSSSQGGFATNEKLFFGSGTQLSVL.

This chain links TRBV29-1 with TRBJ1-5; D may be TRBD1 (5 bases). Germline V gives CDR1 SQVTM, CDR2 ANQGSEA. The V end was cut by 4 bases, the J end by 2 bases, with 6 bases between. The CDR3 extends over 12 amino acids. CDR3 sequence reads: CSVVQGNQPQHF. For the CDR3, the DNA is TGCAGCGTTGTACAGGGCAATCAGCCCCAGCATTTT.

V is TRBV3-1 (or the pseudogene TRBV3-2) and J is TRBJ2-1; 10 bases are a match to TRBD2. In germline, CDR1 is LGHDT, CDR2 YNNKEL (reference sequence). The trim removed 0 bases at V and 5 bases at J, leaving 4 bases unmatched. The CDR3 loop spans 16 amino acids. CDR3 sequence reads: CASSQERGLADNEQFF. For the CDR3, the DNA is TGTGCCAGCAGCCAAGAACGAGGACTAGCGGACAATGAGCAGTTCTTC.

V usage is TRBV2 and J usage is TRBJ1-4; D is uncertain. Germline V gives CDR1 SNHLY, CDR2 FYNNEI. This CDR3 is 12 amino acids long. V lost 5 bases and J lost 6, with 7 bases in between. CDR3 nucleotide sequence: TGTGCCAGCAGTTTCTCAGATGAAAAACTGTTTTTT. Protein product: CASSFSDEKLFF.

The chain employs TRBV6-2 or TRBV6-3 and TRBJ2-7; possibly TRBD2 for D (5 bases). CDR3 length equals 14 residues. V lost 6 bases to trimming and J lost 1 base, with 13 bases between them. The germline V gene has CDR1 MNHEY and CDR2 SVGEGT. Here the CDR3 DNA reads TGTGCCAGCAGCTCCCCGGGGAAGTCCTACGAGCAGTACTTC. Its protein is CASSSPGKSYEQYF.

The gene calls are TRBV21-1 and TRBJ2-7; no check of the table's D call, TRBD1, against the DNA was made. TRBV21-1 corresponds to a pseudogene. This CDR3 region has 14 residues. The DNA for the CDR3 is TGTGCCAGCAGCTCCCTGACAGGGGGAGGCGAGCAGTACTTC. This codes for CASSSLTGGGEQYF.

This clone came up a few times. The chain uses TRBV27 and TRBJ1-1, with D hard to call. The germline gives CDR1 MNHEY, CDR2 SMNVEV (reference sequence). The CDR3 contains 16 residues. V was shortened by 0 bases and J by 1 base, with 12 bases between the two germline ends. The CDR3 here is CASSLSRHEGNTEAFF. The DNA for the CDR3 is TGTGCCAGCAGTTTATCGAGACATGAGGGGAACACTGAAGCTTTCTTT.

V and J are TRBV30 and TRBJ2-2; D remains unclear. The length of the CDR3 is 14 residues. CDR1 is GTSNPN, CDR2 SVGIG, per germline (reference sequence). V was pared by 0 bases and J by 3 bases, with 8 bases between. The CDR3, as DNA: TGTGCCTGGAGTGTAGGCGGATACACCGGGGAGCTGTTTTTT. This codes for CAWSVGGYTGELFF. The full variable domain, rest sourced from reference TRBV30 and TRBJ2-2, is SQTIHQWPATLVQPVGSPLSLECTVEGTSNPNLYWYRQAAGRGLQLLFYSVGIGQISSEVPQNLSASRPQDRQFILSSKKLLLSDSGFYLCAWSVGGYTGELFFGEGSRLTVL.

This clone was observed a handful of times. V usage is TRBV3-1 (or the pseudogene TRBV3-2) and J usage is TRBJ1-1, with 10 bases identical to TRBD1. Germline CDR1 reads LGHDT; CDR2 reads YNNKEL (reference sequence). The CDR3 has 14 amino acids. The ends lost 1 base at V and 8 bases at J; junction bases unmatched: 4. DNA for the CDR3: TGTGCCAGCAGCCAAGGGGACAGGGGTGCGGAAGCTTTCTTT. This translates into CASSQGDRGAEAFF.

This chain connects TRBV19 to TRBJ1-1, with D hard to call. This CDR3 contains 14 residues. Trimming removed 5 bases at V and 0 bases at J, with 10 bases between. CDR1 and CDR2 from the germline V gene are LNHDA and SQIVND (reference sequence). CDR3 region: CASSFTQLNTEAFF. The DNA of the CDR3 is TGTGCCAGTAGTTTTACACAGCTGAACACTGAAGCTTTCTTT.

This clone was observed a handful of times. V is TRBV21-1 and J is TRBJ2-7; the D call of TRBD1 is as the table states it, not checked on the DNA. TRBV21-1 is marked as a pseudogene. This CDR3 is 17 amino acids long. The CDR3 here is CASSKRGGGPRSYEQYF. CDR3 nucleotides: TGTGCCAGCAGCAAAAGGGGTGGCGGCCCCCGCTCCTACGAGCAGTACTTC.

The J gene is TRBJ1-6, the V gene TRBV6-1, with a weak D call TRBD1 (6 bases). The V end was cut by 0 bases, the J end by 5 bases, with 17 bases between. Germline values: CDR1 MNHNS, CDR2 SASEGT. The CDR3 is made up of 18 amino acids. Written as DNA, the CDR3 is TGTGCCAGCAGTGAAGCGGGGCGCGGACAGACGAATAATTCACCCCTCCACTTT. Translating it yields CASSEAGRGQTNNSPLHF.

The rearrangement joins TRBV7-2 to TRBJ1-5, with 9 bases that match TRBD1. There are 17 residues in the CDR3. Germline CDR1 reads SGHTA; CDR2 reads FQGNSA. V lost 5 bases and J lost 0; bases outside the gene matches: 8. In DNA form, the CDR3 reads TGTGCCAGCAGCGTCTCCGGGACAGGGTTTAGCAATCAGCCCCAGCATTTT. It specifies CASSVSGTGFSNQPQHF.

J is TRBJ1-3 and V is TRBV3-1 (or the pseudogene TRBV3-2), with a tentative D call TRBD1 (5 bases). From germline, CDR1 is LGHDT and CDR2 YNNKEL (reference sequence). The CDR3 has 16 amino acids. The V end was cut by 1 base, the J end by 0 bases, with 10 bases between. The CDR3 sequence: CASSQGTGSSGNTIYF. The CDR3 DNA is TGTGCCAGCAGCCAAGGAACAGGTTCCTCTGGAAACACCATATATTTT.

The rearrangement joins TRBV30 to TRBJ2-3; D gene unclear. The V gene's germline CDR1 is GTSNPN and CDR2 SVGIG (reference sequence). CDR3 size: 14 residues. The V end was cut by 1 base, the J end by 0 bases, with 8 bases between. The CDR3 DNA reads TGTGCCTGGAGTGGGGCAGTCAGCACAGATACGCAGTATTTT. Its protein is CAWSGAVSTDTQYF.

Here the CDR3 DNA reads TGTGCCACCAGCTCCGCCTCCTGGGAGCACTCCTACGAGCAGTACTTC. It is translated as CATSSASWEHSYEQYF. The chain joins TRBV15 to TRBJ2-7; tentative D call: TRBD2 (5 bases). V was clipped by 5 bases and J by 0 bases, with 17 bases between them. The CDR3 contains 16 residues. Germline CDR1 reads LNHNV; CDR2 reads YYDKDF (reference sequence).

The V and J genes are TRBV7-9 and TRBJ2-1, with 7 positions matching TRBD2. Germline CDR1 and CDR2: SEHNR and FQNEAQ (reference sequence). V lost 5 bases, J lost 3 bases, and 10 bases stayed unmatched. CDR3 length: 16 amino acids. CDR3 amino acids: CASSPRGGSGYNEQFF. The CDR3 DNA sequence: TGTGCCAGCAGCCCCCGGGGCGGGAGCGGCTACAATGAGCAGTTCTTC. Together with reference TRBV7-9 and TRBJ2-1, the CDR3 gives the full variable domain: DTGVSQNPRHKITKRGQNVTFRCDPISEHNRLYWYRQTLGQGPEFLTYFQNEAQLEKSRLLSDRFSAERPKGSFSTLEIQRTEQGDSAMYLCASSPRGGSGYNEQFFGPGTRLTVL.